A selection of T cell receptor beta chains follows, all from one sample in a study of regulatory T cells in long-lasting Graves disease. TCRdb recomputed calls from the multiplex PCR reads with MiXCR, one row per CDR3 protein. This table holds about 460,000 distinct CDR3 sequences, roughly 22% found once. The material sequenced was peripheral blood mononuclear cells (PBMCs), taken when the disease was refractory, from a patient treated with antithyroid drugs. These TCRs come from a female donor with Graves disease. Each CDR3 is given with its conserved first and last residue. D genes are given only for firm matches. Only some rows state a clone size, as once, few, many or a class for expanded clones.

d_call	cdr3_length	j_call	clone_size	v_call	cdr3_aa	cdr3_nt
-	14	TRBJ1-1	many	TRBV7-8	CATHPGRMNTEAFF	TGTGCCACCCATCCGGGCCGCATGAACACTGAAGCTTTCTTT
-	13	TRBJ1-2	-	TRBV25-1	CVSSELAGYGYTF	TGTGTCAGCAGTGAATTGGCTGGGTATGGCTACACCTTC
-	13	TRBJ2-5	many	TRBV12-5	CASGLDNQETQYF	TGTGCTAGTGGTTTGGACAACCAAGAGACCCAGTACTTC
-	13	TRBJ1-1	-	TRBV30	CAWSRQDYTEAFF	TGTGCCTGGAGTAGACAGGACTATACTGAAGCTTTCTTT
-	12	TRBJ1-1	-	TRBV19	CVSQSGNTEAFF	TGTGTCTCCCAATCGGGGAACACTGAAGCTTTCTTT
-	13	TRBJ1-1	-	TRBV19	CASSIVPNTEAFF	TGTGCCAGTAGTATTGTCCCGAACACTGAAGCTTTCTTT
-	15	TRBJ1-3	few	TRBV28	CASSPPGEAGNTIYF	TGTGCCAGCAGTCCTCCGGGGGAGGCTGGAAACACCATATATTTT
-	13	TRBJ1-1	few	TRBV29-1	CTHGGIGGTEAFF	TGCACCCACGGAGGGATCGGTGGAACTGAAGCTTTCTTT
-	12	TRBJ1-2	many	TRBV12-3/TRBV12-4	CASSLGHSGYTF	TGTGCCAGCAGTTTAGGTCATAGCGGCTACACCTTC
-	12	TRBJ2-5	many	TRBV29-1	CSVEPGRETQYF	TGCAGCGTTGAGCCGGGGCGAGAGACCCAGTACTTC